The 6 T cell receptor beta chains below all came from one sample that was sequenced in a study of T cell responses to AZD1222 COVID-19 vaccine. Sequencing used immunoSEQ multiplex PCR; TCRdb keeps in-frame clones, though not all of them. The sample yields about 130,000 clones, around 90% seen once. Sequencing was performed on peripheral blood, taken on day 0 of AZD1222 vaccination. All receptors derive from an adult in good health.

The chain joins TRBV12-5 to TRBJ1-5; 7 bases line up with TRBD1. The CDR3 has 12 residues. The V gene end was trimmed by 5 bases and the J gene end by 9 bases; junction bases not matched to a gene: 4. The germline V gene encodes CDR1 LGHNT and CDR2 FRNRAP. This CDR3 is CASGVTGSPQHF. For the CDR3, the DNA is TGTGCTAGTGGTGTGACAGGGTCGCCCCAGCATTTT.

The genes are TRBV19 and TRBJ1-1; no reliable D call. The germline CDR1 and CDR2 sequences are LNHDA and SQIVND (reference sequence). This CDR3 comprises 16 residues. Trimming shortened V by 4 bases and J by 0 bases, and 15 bases separated the two germline ends. DNA of the CDR3: TGTGCCAGTAGTACCCTCCCGGCAGGTATGAACACTGAAGCTTTCTTT. This codes for CASSTLPAGMNTEAFF.

The chain carries TRBV9 and TRBJ2-2; no clear D gene. The CDR3 has 13 amino acids. Germline V gives CDR1 SGDLS, CDR2 YYNGEE. With 2 bases removed from V and 6 bases from J, the gap between germline ends came to 8 bases. CDR3 nucleotides: TGTGCCAGCAGCGTTAGTATCCCCGGGGAGCTGTTTTTT. This codes for CASSVSIPGELFF. The full variable domain, its missing parts supplied by reference TRBV9 and TRBJ2-2, is DSGVTQTPKHLITATGQRVTLRCSPRSGDLSVYWYQQSLDQGLQFLIQYYNGEERAKGNILERFSAQQFPDLHSELNLSSLELGDSALYFCASSVSIPGELFFGEGSRLTVL.

The chain combines TRBV5-6 with TRBJ2-7, with 9 bases that match TRBD1. V was clipped by 4 bases and J by 0 bases; unmatched bases: 8. The V gene's germline CDR1 is SGHDT and CDR2 YYEEEE. The CDR3 is 16 amino acids. Here the CDR3 DNA reads TGTGCCAGCAGCACCGGACAGGGGCAGAGCTCCTACGAGCAGTACTTC. Amino acids: CASSTGQGQSSYEQYF.

This chain connects TRBV19 to TRBJ2-7, with D perhaps matching TRBD1 (6 bases). The ends were cut back, 5 bases at V and 3 bases at J, with 17 bases in the middle. From germline, CDR1 is LNHDA and CDR2 SQIVND (reference sequence). The CDR3 is 15 residues long. CDR3 amino acids: CASSFPSGHHYEQYF. CDR3 in DNA: TGTGCCAGTAGTTTCCCCTCGGGACATCACTACGAGCAGTACTTC.

The V gene is TRBV5-7, the J gene TRBJ1-1; the match to TRBD1 covers 7 bases. TRBV5-7 is an open reading frame, and its role is uncertain. This CDR3 comprises 14 residues. The ends lost 4 bases at V and 0 bases at J; junction bases unmatched: 3. The CDR3 loop is CASSEDRMNTEAFF. The CDR3 DNA follows: TGTGCCAGCAGCGAGGACAGGATGAACACTGAAGCTTTCTTT.